This T cell receptor beta chain was sequenced for a study of T cells in Graves' hyperthyroidism and ophthalmopathy. V lost 8 bases and J lost 4; bases outside the gene matches: 5. The CDR3 totals 13 residues. CDR1 ENHRY and CDR2 SYGVKD come from the germline V gene. Stable Graves' hyperthyroidism meant no ophthalmopathy progression within 18 months. What was amplified from RNA transcripts were TCR beta CDR3 regions. First-round RT-PCR of the TCR CDR3 relied on the HTBI primer set. In TCRdb, the multiplex PCR reads were re-called with MiXCR into one record per CDR3 protein. The table lists hundreds of thousands of distinct CDR3 sequences, about 17% of them singletons.

The sequence derives from a woman younger than 45 with Graves' hyperthyroidism. J is TRBJ2-1 and V is TRBV10-3; TRBD2 agrees at 7 bases. Input material: blood. This chain's CDR3 is CAIAQREYNEQFF. CDR3 bases: TGTGCCATCGCCCAGCGGGAATACAATGAGCAGTTCTTC.